The entry below gives a single T cell receptor (beta chain) sequence along with its context. The CDR3 covers 15 residues. Per germline, CDR1 SGHRS and CDR2 YFSETQ. V dropped 5 bases and J dropped 2 bases, with 15 bases sitting between them. This sample is drawn from a study of cytomegalovirus exposure and HLA in healthy donors. PCR primers comprised 60 Vbeta and 13 Jbeta primers. The assay was immunoSEQ multiplex PCR, and TCRdb's table has in-frame clones only and misses some. The profile shows approximately 180,000 clones, 55% to 75% of them singletons. The source of this sequence is a human donor in good health. Sequencing was performed on PBMCs. The chain couples TRBV5-1 to TRBJ2-3, with D possibly being TRBD2 (6 bases). This CDR3 reads CASSFRGSNTDTQYF. Written as DNA, the CDR3 is TGCGCCAGCAGTTTTCGGGGGTCTAACACAGATACGCAGTATTTT.